The T cell receptor (beta chain) described here comes from a study of T cells in Graves' hyperthyroidism and ophthalmopathy. Amplification of TCR beta CDR3 regions was performed using RNA transcripts as template. HTBI primers drove first-round RT-PCR of the TCR CDR3. TCRdb passed the multiplex PCR reads through MiXCR, listing each CDR3 protein once. Of under 350,000 distinct CDR3 sequences in the sample, around a fifth were seen once. This receptor was identified in a woman between 50 and 59 years old with Graves' hyperthyroidism. Material: blood.

Here the CDR3 reads CASSFGLAGVQQFF. Here the CDR3 DNA reads TGTGCCAGCAGCTTCGGACTAGCGGGAGTGCAGCAGTTCTTC. V usage is TRBV11-3 and J usage is TRBJ2-1; 13 bases fit TRBD2. With V trimmed by 3 bases and J by 11 bases, 4 bases remained unmatched. The CDR3 runs to 14 residues. Per the germline V gene, CDR1 is SGHNT and CDR2 is YENEEA.